A selection of T cell receptor beta chains follows, all from one sample in a study of beta chain features in type 1 diabetes. Sequenced by immunoSEQ multiplex PCR; TCRdb stores in-frame clones only, minus some. The profile shows more than 100,000 clones, roughly 15% of them singletons. Sequenced input: central memory CD4+ T cells from blood. The receptors were gathered from a man aged 25-40 years with type 1 diabetes. Both conserved end residues are part of each CDR3. The order of the fields is V gene, J gene, D gene, clone size, CDR3 protein, CDR3 DNA. A D gene is named only where the DNA matches it firmly. Only part of the rows carry a size: once, few, many, or a class if the clone is expanded.

V: TRBV7-2
J: TRBJ2-5
D: -
size: -
CDR3: CASSEQGRQETQYF
DNA: TGTGCCAGCAGCGAGCAGGGGCGGCAAGAGACCCAGTACTTC

V: TRBV29-1
J: TRBJ2-3
D: TRBD2
size: -
CDR3: CSVATSGLGDTQYF
DNA: TGCAGCGTTGCGACTAGCGGGTTGGGGGATACGCAGTATTTT

V: TRBV7-2
J: TRBJ1-2
D: -
size: few
CDR3: CASSLGQSRYGYTF
DNA: TGTGCCAGCAGCTTAGGGCAGTCGCGCTATGGCTACACCTTC

V: TRBV29-1
J: TRBJ2-7
D: TRBD1
size: many
CDR3: CSVDGQGVYEQYF
DNA: TGCAGCGTTGACGGACAGGGCGTCTACGAGCAGTACTTC

V: TRBV5-6
J: TRBJ2-1
D: -
size: few
CDR3: CASSYKQGYNEQFF
DNA: TGTGCCAGCAGCTACAAACAGGGATACAATGAGCAGTTCTTC

V: TRBV30
J: TRBJ2-6
D: -
size: -
CDR3: CAWSESDNVLTF
DNA: TGTGCCTGGAGTGAATCTGACAACGTCCTGACTTTC

V: TRBV6-5
J: TRBJ1-2
D: -
size: -
CDR3: CASSSGAIYGYTF
DNA: TGTGCCAGCAGTTCCGGAGCGATCTATGGCTACACCTTC

V: TRBV5-1
J: TRBJ2-7
D: -
size: -
CDR3: CASSLPDSYEQYF
DNA: TGCGCCAGCAGCTTACCCGACAGTTACGAGCAGTACTTC

V: TRBV7-9
J: TRBJ2-7
D: TRBD1
size: -
CDR3: CASSPSRGLNEQYF
DNA: TGTGCCAGCAGCCCCAGCAGGGGGCTCAACGAGCAGTACTTC

V: TRBV4-3
J: TRBJ2-3
D: -
size: -
CDR3: CASSLSSLLEDTQYF
DNA: TGCGCCAGCAGCCTGAGCTCCCTACTTGAAGATACGCAGTATTTT

V: TRBV11-2
J: TRBJ1-6
D: TRBD1
size: few
CDR3: CASSLVTGGNSPLHF
DNA: TGTGCCAGCAGCTTGGTGACAGGGGGGAATTCACCCCTCCACTTT

V: TRBV29-1
J: TRBJ1-2
D: -
size: few
CDR3: CSVEPTTRGYTF
DNA: TGCAGCGTTGAACCAACCACAAGAGGCTACACCTTC

V: TRBV27
J: TRBJ2-5
D: -
size: -
CDR3: CASSLWGTPQETQYF
DNA: TGTGCCAGCAGTTTATGGGGGACGCCTCAAGAGACCCAGTACTTC

V: TRBV7-2
J: TRBJ2-3
D: TRBD2
size: few
CDR3: CASSSLRPSGRTQYF
DNA: TGTGCCAGCAGCTCTCTCCGACCCAGCGGGAGAACGCAGTATTTT

V: TRBV18
J: TRBJ2-3
D: -
size: few
CDR3: CASSPGSGDTQYF
DNA: TGTGCCAGCTCACCAGGGAGCGGAGATACGCAGTATTTT

V: TRBV27
J: TRBJ1-2
D: -
size: -
CDR3: CASSVQGLYGYTF
DNA: TGTGCCAGCTCTGTCCAGGGACTATATGGCTACACCTTC

V: TRBV5-8
J: TRBJ2-4
D: TRBD1
size: many
CDR3: CASSRTGDLENIQYF
DNA: TGTGCCAGCAGCCGGACAGGGGATTTAGAAAACATTCAGTACTTC

V: TRBV4-1
J: TRBJ1-4
D: -
size: -
CDR3: CASSQKGATNEKLFF
DNA: TGCGCCAGCAGCCAAAAGGGGGCAACTAATGAAAAACTGTTTTTT

V: TRBV30
J: TRBJ1-2
D: -
size: -
CDR3: CAWSVNRYGYTF
DNA: TGTGCCTGGAGTGTAAACAGATATGGCTACACCTTC

V: TRBV23-1
J: TRBJ2-1
D: -
size: -
CDR3: CASSQGQYSYNEQFF
DNA: TGCGCCAGCAGTCAAGGACAGTACTCCTACAATGAGCAGTTCTTC

V: TRBV7-2
J: TRBJ1-5
D: -
size: few
CDR3: CASRRTGSNQPQHF
DNA: TGTGCCAGCAGAAGGACGGGGAGCAATCAGCCCCAGCATTTT

V: TRBV7-9
J: TRBJ2-1
D: TRBD2
size: few
CDR3: CASSPWGGSYNEQFF
DNA: TGTGCCAGCAGCCCTTGGGGGGGCTCCTACAATGAGCAGTTCTTC

V: TRBV5-1
J: TRBJ2-3
D: TRBD1
size: few
CDR3: CASSLLPVGTGRTDTQYF
DNA: TGCGCCAGCAGCTTATTACCCGTTGGGACAGGGAGGACAGATACGCAGTATTTT

V: TRBV7-2
J: TRBJ1-5
D: -
size: -
CDR3: CASSLTGSNQPQHF
DNA: TGTGCCAGCAGCTTAACAGGGTCCAATCAGCCCCAGCATTTT

V: TRBV7-9
J: TRBJ2-5
D: -
size: -
CDR3: CASSLASGAETQYF
DNA: TGTGCCAGCAGCTTAGCGTCAGGGGCTGAGACCCAGTACTTC

V: TRBV5-1
J: TRBJ2-2
D: -
size: few
CDR3: CASSLAPMNTGELFF
DNA: TGCGCCAGCAGCTTGGCCCCAATGAACACCGGGGAGCTGTTTTTT

V: TRBV14
J: TRBJ2-6
D: -
size: -
CDR3: CASSQGSSGANVLTF
DNA: TGTGCCAGCAGCCAAGGGTCCTCTGGGGCCAACGTCCTGACTTTC

V: TRBV5-1
J: TRBJ2-1
D: -
size: few
CDR3: CASSLGQSSYNEQFF
DNA: TGCGCCAGCAGCTTGGGACAGAGCTCCTACAATGAGCAGTTCTTC

V: TRBV28
J: TRBJ2-1
D: TRBD2
size: few
CDR3: CASSLSGSGGHNEQFF
DNA: TGTGCCAGCAGTTTATCGGGTAGCGGGGGCCACAATGAGCAGTTCTTC

V: TRBV5-4
J: TRBJ2-5
D: TRBD1
size: -
CDR3: CASSSGTEETQYF
DNA: TGTGCCAGCAGCTCTGGGACAGAAGAGACCCAGTACTTC

V: TRBV7-2
J: TRBJ1-3
D: -
size: -
CDR3: CASSYRGSPSSGNTIYF
DNA: TGTGCCAGCAGCTACCGCGGAAGCCCAAGCTCTGGAAACACCATATATTTT

V: TRBV19
J: TRBJ2-1
D: -
size: -
CDR3: CASSISNYNEQFF
DNA: TGTGCCAGTAGTATAAGCAACTACAATGAGCAGTTCTTC

V: TRBV29-1
J: TRBJ1-1
D: -
size: few
CDR3: CSVLWGMNTEAFF
DNA: TGCAGCGTCTTGTGGGGGATGAACACTGAAGCTTTCTTT

V: TRBV7-9
J: TRBJ2-2
D: -
size: few
CDR3: CASSIYRTGELFF
DNA: TGTGCCAGCAGCATTTACAGAACCGGGGAGCTGTTTTTT

V: TRBV29-1
J: TRBJ2-1
D: TRBD1
size: many
CDR3: CSGGQGAHNEQFF
DNA: TGCAGCGGCGGACAGGGGGCTCACAATGAGCAGTTCTTC

V: TRBV14
J: TRBJ1-2
D: -
size: -
CDR3: CASSPRQGNYGYTF
DNA: TGTGCCAGCAGCCCTCGGCAGGGGAACTATGGCTACACCTTC

V: TRBV9
J: TRBJ2-3
D: -
size: -
CDR3: CASSVEGGDTQYF
DNA: TGTGCCAGCAGCGTGGAAGGGGGGGATACGCAGTATTTT

V: TRBV7-9
J: TRBJ2-7
D: TRBD1
size: few
CDR3: CASSFRQGAYEQYF
DNA: TGTGCCAGCAGCTTCCGACAGGGGGCCTACGAGCAGTACTTC

V: TRBV29-1
J: TRBJ2-3
D: -
size: -
CDR3: CSVVGGVRDTQYF
DNA: TGCAGCGTTGTAGGGGGGGTCAGGGATACGCAGTATTTT

V: TRBV19
J: TRBJ2-2
D: -
size: few
CDR3: CASNPRNTGELFF
DNA: TGTGCCAGTAACCCCCGGAACACCGGGGAGCTGTTTTTT

V: TRBV7-2
J: TRBJ2-1
D: -
size: few
CDR3: CASSLDPSSYNEQFF
DNA: TGTGCCAGCAGCTTAGACCCCAGCTCCTACAATGAGCAGTTCTTC

V: TRBV5-1
J: TRBJ2-3
D: -
size: once
CDR3: CASSLAGVDTQYF
DNA: TGCGCCAGCAGCTTGGCCGGGGTAGATACGCAGTATTTT

V: TRBV5-1
J: TRBJ2-1
D: -
size: -
CDR3: CASSLAPVSNEQFF
DNA: TGCGCCAGCAGCTTGGCTCCAGTCAGCAATGAGCAGTTCTTC

V: TRBV7-7
J: TRBJ2-7
D: TRBD2
size: many
CDR3: CASSMGLAGPNEQYF
DNA: TGTGCTAGCAGCATGGGACTAGCGGGCCCCAACGAGCAGTACTTC

V: TRBV6-1
J: TRBJ1-3
D: -
size: many
CDR3: CASSEQQGLSGNTIYF
DNA: TGTGCCAGCAGTGAGCAACAGGGCCTCTCTGGAAACACCATATATTTT

V: TRBV9
J: TRBJ2-1
D: -
size: -
CDR3: CASSLGDSYNEQFF
DNA: TGTGCCAGCAGCTTAGGGGACTCTTACAATGAGCAGTTCTTC

V: TRBV19
J: TRBJ2-3
D: TRBD1
size: -
CDR3: CASKRDRGSDTQYF
DNA: TGTGCCAGTAAGAGGGACAGGGGAAGTGATACGCAGTATTTT

V: TRBV6-4
J: TRBJ2-3
D: TRBD1
size: -
CDR3: CASSANLGGNTDTQYF
DNA: TGTGCCAGCAGTGCCAACTTAGGGGGCAACACAGATACGCAGTATTTT

V: TRBV6-5
J: TRBJ2-2
D: -
size: -
CDR3: CASSYTSYTGELFF
DNA: TGTGCCAGCAGTTACACCAGCTACACCGGGGAGCTGTTTTTT

V: TRBV6-6
J: TRBJ1-1
D: -
size: few
CDR3: CASSVDSLRLEAFF
DNA: TGTGCCAGCAGCGTGGACAGCCTCAGGCTCGAAGCTTTCTTT

V: TRBV6-1
J: TRBJ1-2
D: -
size: few
CDR3: CASSEGRQYYGYTF
DNA: TGTGCCAGCAGTGAAGGGAGACAGTACTATGGCTACACCTTC

V: TRBV2
J: TRBJ2-1
D: -
size: -
CDR3: CASRPETYNEQFF
DNA: TGTGCCAGCAGGCCAGAGACCTACAATGAGCAGTTCTTC

V: TRBV30
J: TRBJ1-3
D: -
size: few
CDR3: CAWSGGTGNTIYF
DNA: TGTGCCTGGAGTGGGGGAACTGGAAACACCATATATTTT

V: TRBV19
J: TRBJ2-3
D: -
size: few
CDR3: CASASRVGTDTQYF
DNA: TGTGCCAGTGCCAGCAGGGTTGGTACAGATACGCAGTATTTT